The count of the clone carrying this T cell receptor (beta chain) is one. What it binds is unknown. J lost 8 bases, V lost 6 bases, and 7 bases had no gene match. The CDR3 extends over 15 amino acids. Looked up from germline, CDR1 is MRHNA and CDR2 is SNTAGT. The sample is drawn from a study of cytomegalovirus exposure and HLA in healthy donors. PCR was performed using 60 Vbeta and 13 Jbeta primers. Profiling relied on immunoSEQ multiplex PCR, and the TCRdb table lists in-frame clones only, not all of them. The top ten clones hold over 1.1% of a sample with some 150,000 clones, 60% to 80% of them seen once. General study results and limits: In all likelihood, a cluster of highly shared sequence variants was a sequencing artifact.

This clonotype originated in a male donor in good health and CMV-seronegative. The sequenced sample was PBMCs. This chain connects TRBV6-4 to TRBJ2-1, with 13 bases fitting TRBD2. The CDR3 is CASRLAGGVGYEQFF. In DNA form, the CDR3 reads TGTGCCAGCAGACTAGCGGGAGGGGTTGGGTATGAGCAGTTCTTC.